This TCR beta chain stems from a study of shared clonotypes between healthy human individuals. The wider study: For every donor, three CD4 naive, three CD4 memory, two CD8 naive and one CD8 memory plates were used.

J lost 9 bases, V lost 4 bases, and 3 bases had no gene match. CDR1 and CDR2 from the germline V gene are SGHNT and YENEEA. CDR3 size: 12 residues. This clone was detected only a few times. Its antigen is not known. Assay used: immunoSEQ multiplex PCR; TCRdb lists only in-frame clones, some missing. The repertoire holds approximately 2.1 million clones, with approximately 95% as singletons. Whole-study findings and limits: Rarefaction gave evidence that sorted-subset sequencing remained incomplete despite large depth. Specimens sampled were limited to blood, with tissue repertoires likely differing.

Sequenced sample: naive CD4+ T cells from PBMCs. The sample's subset: CD45RA+ positively selected. The V and J genes are TRBV11-3 and TRBJ1-1; TRBD1 matches at 9 bases. This receptor was identified in a man younger than 35 in good health. Some clones in this sample may be carry-over from other donors' samples. For the CDR3, the DNA is TGTGCCAGCAGCTCAGGACAGGGGAAAGCTTTCTTT. Its translation: CASSSGQGKAFF.